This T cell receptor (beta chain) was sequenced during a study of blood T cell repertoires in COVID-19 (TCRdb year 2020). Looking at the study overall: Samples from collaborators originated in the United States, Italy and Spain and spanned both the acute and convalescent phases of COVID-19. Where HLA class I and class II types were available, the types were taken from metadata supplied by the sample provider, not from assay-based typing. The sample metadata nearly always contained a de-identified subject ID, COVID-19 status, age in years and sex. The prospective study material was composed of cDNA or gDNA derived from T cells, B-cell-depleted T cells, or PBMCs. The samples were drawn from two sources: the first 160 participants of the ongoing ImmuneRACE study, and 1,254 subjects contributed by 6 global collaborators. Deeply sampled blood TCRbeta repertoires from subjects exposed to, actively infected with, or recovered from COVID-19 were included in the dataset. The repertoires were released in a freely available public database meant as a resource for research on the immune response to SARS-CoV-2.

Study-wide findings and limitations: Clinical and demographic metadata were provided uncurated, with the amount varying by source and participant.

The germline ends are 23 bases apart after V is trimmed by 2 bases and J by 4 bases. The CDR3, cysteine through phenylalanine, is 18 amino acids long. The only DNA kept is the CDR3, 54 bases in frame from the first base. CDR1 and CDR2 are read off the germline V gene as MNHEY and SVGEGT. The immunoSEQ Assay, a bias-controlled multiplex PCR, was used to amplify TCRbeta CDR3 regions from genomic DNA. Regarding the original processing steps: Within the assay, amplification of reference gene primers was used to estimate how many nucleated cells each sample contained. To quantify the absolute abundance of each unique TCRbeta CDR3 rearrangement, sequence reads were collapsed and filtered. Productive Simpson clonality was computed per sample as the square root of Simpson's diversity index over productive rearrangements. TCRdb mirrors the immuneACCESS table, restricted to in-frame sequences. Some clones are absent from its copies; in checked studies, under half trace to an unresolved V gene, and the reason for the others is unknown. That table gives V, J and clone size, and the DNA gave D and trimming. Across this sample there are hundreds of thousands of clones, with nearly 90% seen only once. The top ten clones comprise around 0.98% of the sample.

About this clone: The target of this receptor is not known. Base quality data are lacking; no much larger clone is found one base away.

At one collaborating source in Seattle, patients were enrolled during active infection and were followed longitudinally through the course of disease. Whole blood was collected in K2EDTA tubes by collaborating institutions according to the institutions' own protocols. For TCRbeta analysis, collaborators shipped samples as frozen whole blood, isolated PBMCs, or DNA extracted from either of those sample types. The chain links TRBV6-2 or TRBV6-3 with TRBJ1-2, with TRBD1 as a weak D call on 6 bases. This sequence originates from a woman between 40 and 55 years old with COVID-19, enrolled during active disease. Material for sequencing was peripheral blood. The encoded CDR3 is CASSYGTGRTERLYGYTF. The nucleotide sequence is TGTGCCAGCAGTTACGGGACGGGCCGGACAGAGAGACTCTATGGCTACACCTTC.